The rows below give T cell receptor beta chains drawn from one sample of a study of early T cells in non-severe SARS-CoV-2 infection. MiXCR was run by TCRdb on the 5' RACE reads, yielding one entry per CDR3 protein. The sample lists 85,000 to 100,000 distinct CDR3 sequences, roughly 11% occurring once. Sequenced material: whole blood, taken at baseline. The source is an adult who was a healthcare worker with PCR-confirmed SARS-CoV-2 infection or an uninfected control (not recorded which). CDR3s include the opening cysteine and the closing phenylalanine or tryptophan. A D gene is named only where the DNA matches it firmly. Size values are once, few and many counts, or a class for expanded clones, and some rows have none.

d_call: -
v_call: TRBV7-9
clone_size: few
j_call: TRBJ2-1
cdr3_nt: TGTGCCAGCAGCTTAGGGGGGGCCGTACGCAATGAGCAGTTCTTC
cdr3_aa: CASSLGGAVRNEQFF

d_call: -
v_call: TRBV24-1
clone_size: few
j_call: TRBJ1-2
cdr3_nt: TGTGCCACCAGTGACGGCTCGGGCCAGGCGGCGGGCTACACCTTC
cdr3_aa: CATSDGSGQAAGYTF

d_call: -
v_call: TRBV27
clone_size: -
j_call: TRBJ2-1
cdr3_nt: TGTGCCAGCAGTTCCCGCCTTGGCGGTTCCTACAATGAGCAGTTCTTC
cdr3_aa: CASSSRLGGSYNEQFF

d_call: TRBD1
v_call: TRBV28
clone_size: -
j_call: TRBJ2-1
cdr3_nt: TGTGCCAGCAGTTCTCAGGGGGCGATGCCCCTCGATGAGCAGTTCTTC
cdr3_aa: CASSSQGAMPLDEQFF

d_call: -
v_call: TRBV7-2
clone_size: many
j_call: TRBJ2-1
cdr3_nt: TGTGCCAGCAGCCCCCGCATCCTCGGCGACCAGTTCTTC
cdr3_aa: CASSPRILGDQFF

d_call: TRBD2
v_call: TRBV19
clone_size: few
j_call: TRBJ2-3
cdr3_nt: TGTGCCAGTAGTAAGCGGGAGTTCGCAGATACGCAGTATTTT
cdr3_aa: CASSKREFADTQYF

d_call: TRBD2
v_call: TRBV7-2
clone_size: many
j_call: TRBJ2-5
cdr3_nt: TGTGCCAGCAGCTTACCCACCGCCCTAGCGGAAGAGACCCAGTACTTC
cdr3_aa: CASSLPTALAEETQYF

d_call: -
v_call: TRBV6-5
clone_size: few
j_call: TRBJ1-6
cdr3_nt: TGTGCCATCCCCCGAGAAGGATGCTATAATTCACCCCTCCACTTT
cdr3_aa: CAIPREGCYNSPLHF

d_call: TRBD1
v_call: TRBV5-4
clone_size: many
j_call: TRBJ2-3
cdr3_nt: TGTGCCAGCATCGACAGGGGGAAGACAGATACGCAGTATTTT
cdr3_aa: CASIDRGKTDTQYF

d_call: TRBD1
v_call: TRBV10-2
clone_size: few
j_call: TRBJ1-2
cdr3_nt: TGCGCCAGCAGAATGAACCGGGACAGGGAGACTGGCTACACCTTC
cdr3_aa: CASRMNRDRETGYTF

d_call: -
v_call: TRBV5-1
clone_size: -
j_call: TRBJ1-1
cdr3_nt: TGCGCCAGCAGCTTAGACTCCGGGACTGCTTTTTTAGCTTTCTTT
cdr3_aa: CASSLDSGTAFLAFF

d_call: TRBD2
v_call: TRBV5-1
clone_size: -
j_call: TRBJ2-2
cdr3_nt: TGCGCCAGCACTCTCAGCGGGAGTAACACCGGGGAGCTGTTTTTT
cdr3_aa: CASTLSGSNTGELFF

d_call: -
v_call: TRBV11-2
clone_size: many
j_call: TRBJ2-1
cdr3_nt: TGTGCCAGCAGCCAAATCAATGAGCAGTTCTTC
cdr3_aa: CASSQINEQFF

d_call: TRBD1
v_call: TRBV5-1
clone_size: -
j_call: TRBJ1-4
cdr3_nt: TGCGCCAGCAGCGCCGGGACAGAGTTAAATGAAAAACTGTTTTTT
cdr3_aa: CASSAGTELNEKLFF

d_call: -
v_call: TRBV2
clone_size: -
j_call: TRBJ1-5
cdr3_nt: TGTGCCAGCAGTCCCGGGACACTTAGCAATCAGCCCCAGCATTTT
cdr3_aa: CASSPGTLSNQPQHF

d_call: -
v_call: TRBV28
clone_size: many
j_call: TRBJ2-7
cdr3_nt: TGTGCCAGCAACCATGGGCAGGCCCCCTACGAGCAGTACTTC
cdr3_aa: CASNHGQAPYEQYF

d_call: -
v_call: TRBV9
clone_size: -
j_call: TRBJ2-7
cdr3_nt: TGTGCCAGCAGCGCCCCTCGGGAAACGGAGCAGTACTTC
cdr3_aa: CASSAPRETEQYF

d_call: TRBD2
v_call: TRBV4-1
clone_size: few
j_call: TRBJ2-1
cdr3_nt: TGCGCCAGCAGCCAAGGAGCGGGAGACAATGAGCAGTTCTTC
cdr3_aa: CASSQGAGDNEQFF

d_call: -
v_call: TRBV28
clone_size: -
j_call: TRBJ2-7
cdr3_nt: TGTGCCAGCAGTTTGTTAGTCTACGAGCAGTACTTC
cdr3_aa: CASSLLVYEQYF

d_call: -
v_call: TRBV9
clone_size: many
j_call: TRBJ2-6
cdr3_nt: TGTGCCAGCAGCGTAGCTGGGGCCAACGTCCTGACTTTC
cdr3_aa: CASSVAGANVLTF

d_call: -
v_call: TRBV18
clone_size: -
j_call: TRBJ1-1
cdr3_nt: TGTGCCAGCTCACTAGTCGGAACGTTGCACACTGAAGCTTTCTTT
cdr3_aa: CASSLVGTLHTEAFF

d_call: -
v_call: TRBV12-5
clone_size: few
j_call: TRBJ1-1
cdr3_nt: TGTGCTAGTGGTTTGGAGACGGGGGCCGGGGTCACTGAAGCTTTCTTT
cdr3_aa: CASGLETGAGVTEAFF

d_call: -
v_call: TRBV3-1
clone_size: many
j_call: TRBJ2-4
cdr3_nt: TGTGCCAGCAGCTCCGGGACAAAAAACATTCAGTACTTC
cdr3_aa: CASSSGTKNIQYF

d_call: -
v_call: TRBV10-2
clone_size: few
j_call: TRBJ1-4
cdr3_nt: TGCGCCAGCAGGGACAGAGGAGATGAAAAACTGTTTTTT
cdr3_aa: CASRDRGDEKLFF

d_call: TRBD1
v_call: TRBV11-3
clone_size: few
j_call: TRBJ1-2
cdr3_nt: TGTGCCAGCAGCTTGCGAACCAACAGGGGGACCTTAACCTTC
cdr3_aa: CASSLRTNRGTLTF

d_call: TRBD2
v_call: TRBV20-1
clone_size: few
j_call: TRBJ2-1
cdr3_nt: TGCAGTGCCCGTAGCGGGGGGGCCGACAATGAGCAGTTCTTC
cdr3_aa: CSARSGGADNEQFF

d_call: TRBD1
v_call: TRBV18
clone_size: few
j_call: TRBJ2-2
cdr3_nt: TGTGCCAGCCAGCAGGGGGCCGGGGAGCTGTTTTTT
cdr3_aa: CASQQGAGELFF

d_call: TRBD1
v_call: TRBV12-3/TRBV12-4
clone_size: -
j_call: TRBJ1-6
cdr3_nt: TGTGCCAGCAGCCGGGACAGGGGAGGTACTTCACCCCTCCACTTT
cdr3_aa: CASSRDRGGTSPLHF